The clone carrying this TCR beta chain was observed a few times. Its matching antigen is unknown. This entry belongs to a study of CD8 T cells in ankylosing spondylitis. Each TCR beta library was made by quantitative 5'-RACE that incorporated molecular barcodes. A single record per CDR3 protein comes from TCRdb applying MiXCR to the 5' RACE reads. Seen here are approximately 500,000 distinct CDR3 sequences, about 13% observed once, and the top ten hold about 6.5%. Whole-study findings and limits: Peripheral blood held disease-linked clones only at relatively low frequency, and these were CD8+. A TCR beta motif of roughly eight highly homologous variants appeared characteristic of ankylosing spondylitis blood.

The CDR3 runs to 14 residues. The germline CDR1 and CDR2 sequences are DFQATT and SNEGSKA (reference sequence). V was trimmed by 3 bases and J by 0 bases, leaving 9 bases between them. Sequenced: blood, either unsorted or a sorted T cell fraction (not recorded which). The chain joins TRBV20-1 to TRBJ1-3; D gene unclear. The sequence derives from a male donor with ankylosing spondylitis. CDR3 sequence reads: CSASNPHSGNTIYF. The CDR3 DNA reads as TGCAGTGCTAGTAACCCTCACTCTGGAAACACCATATATTTT.